This T cell receptor (beta chain) was sequenced during a study of Ad26.COV2.S vaccination and SARS-CoV-2 variants. Overall study results and limits: The authors reported substantial breadth in spike-specific CD8+ and CD4+ T cell responses after vaccination.

Notes on this clone: What it binds is not known.

Germline V CDR1 and CDR2: SNHLY, FYNNEI. This CDR3 has 14 residues. Trimming took off 7 bases at V and 0 bases at J, with 11 bases between the two ends. Libraries were prepared by immunoSEQ multiplex PCR; TCRdb keeps only in-frame clonotypes and omits some of them. The repertoire includes about 350,000 clones, just over 90% of them detected once, and under 4% sits in the top ten. The J gene is TRBJ2-3, the V gene TRBV2; D unresolved. This TCR was sampled from a human donor who had recovered from COVID-19. Here the sequenced sample was peripheral blood, taken after recovery from COVID-19. The CDR3 coding sequence is TGTGCCAGCATGTCAGGAGCTAGCACAGATACGCAGTATTTT. Translation gives CASMSGASTDTQYF. Full variable domain (missing parts from reference TRBV2 and TRBJ2-3): EPEVTQTPSHQVTQMGQEVILRCVPISNHLYFYWYRQILGQKVEFLVSFYNNEISEKSEIFDDQFSVERPDGSNFTLKIRSTKLEDSAMYFCASMSGASTDTQYFGPGTRLTVL.